This T cell receptor (beta chain) was documented in a study of blood T cell repertoires in COVID-19. Overall study: COVID-19 samples collected from the United States, Italy and Spain covered acute and convalescent phases. T cells, B-cell-depleted T cells, or PBMCs supplied cDNA or gDNA.

In the authors' workflow: Estimation of nucleated cell counts was performed using reference gene primer amplification. Assay: immunoSEQ multiplex PCR; the TCRdb copy retains only in-frame clones and omits some. That table gives V, J and clone size, and the DNA gave D and trimming. The sample carries 40,000 to 60,000 clones, more than 90% recorded once. This clonotype was sampled from a human donor in a cohort sampled during active COVID-19. The sample consisted of peripheral blood.

CDR3 DNA sequence: TGTGCCAGCAGCTTAGATCTCGGGGGACCTGAAGCTTTCTTT. Protein product: CASSLDLGGPEAFF. V usage is TRBV11-3 and J usage is TRBJ1-1, with D maybe TRBD1 (5 bases). Germline V gene sequence: CDR1 SGHNT, CDR2 YENEEA. The length of the CDR3 is 14 residues. Trimming removed 0 bases at V and 6 bases at J, with 11 bases between.